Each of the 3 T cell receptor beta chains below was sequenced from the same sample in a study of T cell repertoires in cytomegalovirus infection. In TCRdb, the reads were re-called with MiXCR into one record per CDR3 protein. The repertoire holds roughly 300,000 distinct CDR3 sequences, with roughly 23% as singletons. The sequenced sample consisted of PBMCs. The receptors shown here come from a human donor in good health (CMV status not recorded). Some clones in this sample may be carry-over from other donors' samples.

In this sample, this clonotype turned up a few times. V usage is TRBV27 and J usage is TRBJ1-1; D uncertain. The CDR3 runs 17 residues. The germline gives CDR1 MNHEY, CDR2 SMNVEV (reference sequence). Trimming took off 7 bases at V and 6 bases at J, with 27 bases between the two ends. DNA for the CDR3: TGTGCCAGCACCACCACATGGGCTACCGCAGGAAGGGCTGAAGCTTTCTTT. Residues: CASTTTWATAGRAEAFF.

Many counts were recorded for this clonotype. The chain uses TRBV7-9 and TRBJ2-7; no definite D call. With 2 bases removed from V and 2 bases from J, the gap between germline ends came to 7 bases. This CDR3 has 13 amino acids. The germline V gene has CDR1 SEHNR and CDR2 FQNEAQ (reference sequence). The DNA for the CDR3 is TGTGCCAGCAGCTTAAGTGATCCCTACGAGCAGTACTTC. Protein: CASSLSDPYEQYF.

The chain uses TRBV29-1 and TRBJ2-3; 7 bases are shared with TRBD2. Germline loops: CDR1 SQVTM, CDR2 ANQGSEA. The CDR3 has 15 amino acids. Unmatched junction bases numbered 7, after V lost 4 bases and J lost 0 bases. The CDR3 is CSVGGAAGSTDTQYF. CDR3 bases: TGCAGCGTTGGCGGGGCAGCGGGGAGCACAGATACGCAGTATTTT.